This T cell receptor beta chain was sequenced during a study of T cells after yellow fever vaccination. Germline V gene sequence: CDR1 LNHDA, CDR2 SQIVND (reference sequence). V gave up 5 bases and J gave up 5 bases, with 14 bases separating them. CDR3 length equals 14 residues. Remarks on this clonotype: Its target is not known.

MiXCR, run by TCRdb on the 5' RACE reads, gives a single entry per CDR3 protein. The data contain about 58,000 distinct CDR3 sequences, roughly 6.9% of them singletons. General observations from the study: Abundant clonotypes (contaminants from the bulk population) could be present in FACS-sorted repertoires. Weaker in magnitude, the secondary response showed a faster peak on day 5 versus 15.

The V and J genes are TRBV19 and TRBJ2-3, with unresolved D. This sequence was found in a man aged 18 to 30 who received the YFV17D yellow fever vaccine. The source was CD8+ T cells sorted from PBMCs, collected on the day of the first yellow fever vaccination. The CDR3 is CASSLDSLGDTQYF. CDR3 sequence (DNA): TGTGCCAGTAGTCTCGACTCCCTAGGAGATACGCAGTATTTT. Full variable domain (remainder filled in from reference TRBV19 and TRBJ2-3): DGGITQSPKYLFRKEGQNVTLSCEQNLNHDAMYWYRQDPGQGLRLIYYSQIVNDFQKGDIAEGYSVSREKKESFPLTVTSAQKNPTAFYLCASSLDSLGDTQYFGPGTRLTVL.